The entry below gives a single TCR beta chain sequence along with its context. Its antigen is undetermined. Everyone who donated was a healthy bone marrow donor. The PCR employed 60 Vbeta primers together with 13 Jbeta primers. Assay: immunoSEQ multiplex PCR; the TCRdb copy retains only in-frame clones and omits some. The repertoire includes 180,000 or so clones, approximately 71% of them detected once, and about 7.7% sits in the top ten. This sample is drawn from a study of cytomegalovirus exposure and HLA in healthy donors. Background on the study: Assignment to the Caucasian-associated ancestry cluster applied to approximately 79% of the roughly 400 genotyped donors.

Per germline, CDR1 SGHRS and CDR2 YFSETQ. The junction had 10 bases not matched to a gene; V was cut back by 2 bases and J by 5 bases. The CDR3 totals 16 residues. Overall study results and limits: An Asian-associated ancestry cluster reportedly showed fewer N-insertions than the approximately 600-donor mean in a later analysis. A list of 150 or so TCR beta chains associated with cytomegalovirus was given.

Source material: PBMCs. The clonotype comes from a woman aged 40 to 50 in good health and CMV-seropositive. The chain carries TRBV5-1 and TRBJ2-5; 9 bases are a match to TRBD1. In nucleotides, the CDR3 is TGCGCCAGCAGCTTATCGACAGGGGGTATGATGGAGACCCAGTACTTC. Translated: CASSLSTGGMMETQYF.